The entry below describes one T cell receptor beta chain. The data stem from a study of blood T cell repertoires in COVID-19. Study-wide background: The United States, Italy and Spain supplied acute and convalescent COVID-19 samples.

Original methodology: Amplification from reference gene primers served as the basis for estimated nucleated cell counts. This table comes from immunoSEQ multiplex PCR, and its TCRdb copy is limited to in-frame clones, with some not included. V and J calls and clone size are those listed in that table; D and trimming were worked out from the DNA. Among 110,000 to 150,000 clones listed, roughly 77% were seen once. Per the germline V gene, CDR1 is SGHKS and CDR2 is YYEKEE (reference sequence). This CDR3 contains 11 residues. Trimming shortened V by 0 bases and J by 7 bases, and 5 bases separated the two germline ends.

The origin of this receptor is a woman aged 70-85 years with COVID-19, enrolled during active disease. The sample consisted of peripheral blood. The rearrangement uses TRBV5-5 and TRBJ2-7; D is unresolved. CDR3 loop: CASSLEREQYF. CDR3 sequence (DNA): TGTGCCAGCAGCTTGGAACGGGAGCAGTACTTC.